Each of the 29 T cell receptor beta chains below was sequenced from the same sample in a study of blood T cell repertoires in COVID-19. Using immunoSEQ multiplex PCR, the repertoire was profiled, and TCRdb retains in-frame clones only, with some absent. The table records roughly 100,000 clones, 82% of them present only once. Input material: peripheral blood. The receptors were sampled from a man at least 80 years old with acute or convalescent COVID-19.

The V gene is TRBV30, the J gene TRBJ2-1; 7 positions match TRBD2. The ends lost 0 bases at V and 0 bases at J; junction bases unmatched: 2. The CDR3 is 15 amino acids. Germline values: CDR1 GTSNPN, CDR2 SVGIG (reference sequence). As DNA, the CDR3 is TGTGCCTGGAGTGTCGGCGGGAGCTCCTACAATGAGCAGTTCTTC. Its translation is CAWSVGGSSYNEQFF.

CDR3 residues: CASSPWRDEQFF. The CDR3 nucleotides are TGTGCCAGCAGCCCCTGGCGGGATGAGCAGTTCTTC. The rearrangement links TRBV5-8 to TRBJ2-1; D may be TRBD2 (5 bases). The CDR3 loop spans 12 amino acids. The V end lost 4 bases, the J end lost 8 bases, and 10 bases lay between the germline ends. Germline V gives CDR1 SGHTS, CDR2 YDEGEE.

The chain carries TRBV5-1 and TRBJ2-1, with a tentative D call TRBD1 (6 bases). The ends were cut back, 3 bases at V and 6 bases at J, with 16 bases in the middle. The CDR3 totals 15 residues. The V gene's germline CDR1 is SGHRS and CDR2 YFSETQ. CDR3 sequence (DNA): TGCGCCAGCAGCTCAACACAGACAGGAAGCAATGAGCAGTTCTTC. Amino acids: CASSSTQTGSNEQFF. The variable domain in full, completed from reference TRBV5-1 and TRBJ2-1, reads KAGVTQTPRYLIKTRGQQVTLSCSPISGHRSVSWYQQTPGQGLQFLFEYFSETQRNKGNFPGRFSGRQFSNSRSEMNVSTLELGDSALYLCASSSTQTGSNEQFFGPGTRLTVL.

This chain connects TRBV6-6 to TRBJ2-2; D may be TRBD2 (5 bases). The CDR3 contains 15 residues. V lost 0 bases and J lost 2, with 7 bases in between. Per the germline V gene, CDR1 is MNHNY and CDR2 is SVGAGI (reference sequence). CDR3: CASSYSEVNTGELFF. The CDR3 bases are TGTGCCAGCAGTTACTCGGAGGTCAACACCGGGGAGCTGTTTTTT.

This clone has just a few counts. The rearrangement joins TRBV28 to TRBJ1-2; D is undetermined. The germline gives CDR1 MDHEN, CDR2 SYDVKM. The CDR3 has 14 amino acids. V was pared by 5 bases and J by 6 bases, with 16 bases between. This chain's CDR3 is CASSHPRGENGYTF. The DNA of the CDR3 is TGTGCCAGCAGTCATCCCCGGGGTGAAAATGGCTACACCTTC.

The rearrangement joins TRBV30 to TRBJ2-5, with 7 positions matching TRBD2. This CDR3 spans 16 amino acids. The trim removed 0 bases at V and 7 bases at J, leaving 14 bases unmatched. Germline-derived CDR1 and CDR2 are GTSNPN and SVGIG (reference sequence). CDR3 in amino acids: CAWSVGMRAGGGTQYF. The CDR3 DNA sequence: TGTGCCTGGAGTGTAGGGATGCGGGCAGGCGGGGGGACCCAGTACTTC.

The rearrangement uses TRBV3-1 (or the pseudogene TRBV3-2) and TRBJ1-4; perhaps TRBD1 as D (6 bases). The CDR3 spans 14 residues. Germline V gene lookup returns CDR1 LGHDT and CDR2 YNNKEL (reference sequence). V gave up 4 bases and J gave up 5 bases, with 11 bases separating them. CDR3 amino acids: CASSLRTANEKLFF. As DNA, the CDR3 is TGTGCCAGCAGCCTTCGGACAGCAAATGAAAAACTGTTTTTT.

CDR3 in DNA: TGTGCCAGCAGCGGACAGGGGGCGACGTCGAATGAGCAGTTCTTC. Translated: CASSGQGATSNEQFF. The chain carries TRBV9 and TRBJ2-1, with 10 nucleotides matching TRBD1. The germline V gene has CDR1 SGDLS and CDR2 YYNGEE. V lost 3 bases and J lost 7; bases outside the gene matches: 7. This CDR3 is 15 amino acids long.

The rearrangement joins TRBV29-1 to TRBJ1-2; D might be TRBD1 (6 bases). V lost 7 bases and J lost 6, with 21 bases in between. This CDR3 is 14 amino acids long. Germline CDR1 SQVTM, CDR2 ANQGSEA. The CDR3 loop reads CSAQGSRGKNGYTF. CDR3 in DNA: TGCAGCGCCCAGGGGTCACGAGGGAAAAATGGCTACACCTTC. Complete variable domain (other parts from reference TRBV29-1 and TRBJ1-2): SAVISQKPSRDICQRGTSLTIQCQVDSQVTMMFWYRQQPGQSLTLIATANQGSEATYESGFVIDKFPISRPNLTFSTLTVSNMSPEDSSIYLCSAQGSRGKNGYTFGSGTRLTVV.

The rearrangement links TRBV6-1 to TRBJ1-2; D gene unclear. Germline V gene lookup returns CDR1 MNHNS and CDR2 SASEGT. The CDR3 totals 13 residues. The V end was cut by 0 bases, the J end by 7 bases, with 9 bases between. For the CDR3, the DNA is TGTGCCAGCAGTGAAGCGAGGGTAGCTGGCTACACCTTC. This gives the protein CASSEARVAGYTF.

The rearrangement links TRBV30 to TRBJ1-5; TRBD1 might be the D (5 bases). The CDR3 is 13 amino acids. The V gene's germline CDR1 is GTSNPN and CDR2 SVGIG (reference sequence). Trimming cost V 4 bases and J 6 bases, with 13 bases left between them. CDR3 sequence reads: CAWISQGGQPQHF. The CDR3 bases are TGTGCCTGGATCTCGCAGGGAGGTCAGCCCCAGCATTTT. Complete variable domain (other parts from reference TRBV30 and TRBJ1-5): SQTIHQWPATLVQPVGSPLSLECTVEGTSNPNLYWYRQAAGRGLQLLFYSVGIGQISSEVPQNLSASRPQDRQFILSSKKLLLSDSGFYLCAWISQGGQPQHFGDGTRLSIL.

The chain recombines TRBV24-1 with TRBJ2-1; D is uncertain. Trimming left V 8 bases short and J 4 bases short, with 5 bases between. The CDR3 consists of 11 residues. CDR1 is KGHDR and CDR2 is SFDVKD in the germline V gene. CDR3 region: CATTGYNEQFF. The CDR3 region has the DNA TGTGCCACCACGGGTTACAATGAGCAGTTCTTC.

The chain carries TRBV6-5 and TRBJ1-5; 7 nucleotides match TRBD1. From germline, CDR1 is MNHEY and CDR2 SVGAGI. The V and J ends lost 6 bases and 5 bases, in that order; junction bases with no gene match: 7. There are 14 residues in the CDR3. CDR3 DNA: TGTGCCAGCAGAGGGACAGAAGGCCATCAGCCCCAGCATTTT. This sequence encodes CASRGTEGHQPQHF.

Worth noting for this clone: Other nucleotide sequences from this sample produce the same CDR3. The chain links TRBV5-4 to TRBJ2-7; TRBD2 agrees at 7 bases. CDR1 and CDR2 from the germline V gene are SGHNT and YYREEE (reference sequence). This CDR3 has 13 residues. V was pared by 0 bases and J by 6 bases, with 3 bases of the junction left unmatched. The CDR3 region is CASSLAGGSEQYF. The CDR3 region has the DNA TGTGCCAGCAGCTTGGCCGGGGGGAGCGAGCAGTACTTC.

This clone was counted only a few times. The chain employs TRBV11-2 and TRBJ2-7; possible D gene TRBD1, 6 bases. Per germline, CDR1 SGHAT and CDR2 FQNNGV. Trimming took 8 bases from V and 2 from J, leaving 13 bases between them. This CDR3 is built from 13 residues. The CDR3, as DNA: TGTGCCAGCTCCGGGACACGGGCCTACGAGCAGTACTTC. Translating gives CASSGTRAYEQYF.

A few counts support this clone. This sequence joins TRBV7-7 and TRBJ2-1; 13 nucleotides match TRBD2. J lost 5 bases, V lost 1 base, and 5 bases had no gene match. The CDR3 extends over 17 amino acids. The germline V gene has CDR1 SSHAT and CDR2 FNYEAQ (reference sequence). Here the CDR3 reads CASSLEGGTSGNNEQFF. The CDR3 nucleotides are TGTGCCAGCAGCTTAGAAGGGGGGACTAGCGGGAACAATGAGCAGTTCTTC.

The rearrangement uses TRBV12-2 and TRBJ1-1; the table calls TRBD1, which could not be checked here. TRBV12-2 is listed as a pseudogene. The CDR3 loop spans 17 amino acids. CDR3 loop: CASRSPPWTEMNTEAFF. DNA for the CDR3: TGTGCAAGTCGCTCCCCCCCTTGGACAGAGATGAACACTGAAGCTTTCTTT.

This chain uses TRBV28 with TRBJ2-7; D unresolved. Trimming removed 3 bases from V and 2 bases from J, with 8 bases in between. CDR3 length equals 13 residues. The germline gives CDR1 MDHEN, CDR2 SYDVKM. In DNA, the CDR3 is TGTGCCAGCAGTTTTTCCGTTCCCTACGAGCAGTACTTC. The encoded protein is CASSFSVPYEQYF.

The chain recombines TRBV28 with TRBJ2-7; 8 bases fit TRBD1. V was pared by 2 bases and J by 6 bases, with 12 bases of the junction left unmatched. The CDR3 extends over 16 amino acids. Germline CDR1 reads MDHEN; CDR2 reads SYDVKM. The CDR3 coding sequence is TGTGCCAGCAGTTTAGCCCCCAGGGGGCCTTCGGGCGAGCAGTACTTC. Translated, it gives CASSLAPRGPSGEQYF.

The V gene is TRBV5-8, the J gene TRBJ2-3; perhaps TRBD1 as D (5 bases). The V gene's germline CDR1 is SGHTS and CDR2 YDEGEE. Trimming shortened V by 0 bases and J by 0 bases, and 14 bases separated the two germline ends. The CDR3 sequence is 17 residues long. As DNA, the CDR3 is TGTGCCAGCAGCTTGGCCGTAGGGGCGGCTAGCACAGATACGCAGTATTTT. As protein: CASSLAVGAASTDTQYF.

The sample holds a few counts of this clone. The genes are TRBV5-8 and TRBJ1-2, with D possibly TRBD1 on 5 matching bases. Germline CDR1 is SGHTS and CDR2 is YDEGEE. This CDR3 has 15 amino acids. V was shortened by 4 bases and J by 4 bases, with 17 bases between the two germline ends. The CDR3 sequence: CASSMKGVYIYGYTF. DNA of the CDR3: TGTGCCAGCAGCATGAAAGGGGTCTATATCTATGGCTACACCTTC.

The chain's CDR3 is CASSVGTRNTGELFF. DNA of the CDR3: TGTGCCAGTAGTGTGGGGACAAGGAACACCGGGGAGCTGTTTTTT. The genes are TRBV19 and TRBJ2-2; the D gene is possibly TRBD1 (6 bases). The CDR3 spans 15 residues. The V end lost 5 bases, the J end lost 1 base, and 11 bases lay between the germline ends. Germline CDR1 and CDR2: LNHDA and SQIVND (reference sequence).

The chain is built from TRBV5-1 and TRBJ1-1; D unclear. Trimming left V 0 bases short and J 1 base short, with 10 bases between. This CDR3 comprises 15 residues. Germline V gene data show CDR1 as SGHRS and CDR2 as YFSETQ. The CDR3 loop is CASSLVSGTNTEAFF. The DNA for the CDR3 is TGCGCCAGCAGCTTGGTATCGGGAACGAACACTGAAGCTTTCTTT.

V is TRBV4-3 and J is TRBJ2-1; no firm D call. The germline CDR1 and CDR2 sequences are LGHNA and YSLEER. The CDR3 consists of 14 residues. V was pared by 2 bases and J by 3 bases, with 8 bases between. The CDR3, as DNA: TGCGCCAGCAGCCAAAACACCGTCTACAATGAGCAGTTCTTC. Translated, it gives CASSQNTVYNEQFF.

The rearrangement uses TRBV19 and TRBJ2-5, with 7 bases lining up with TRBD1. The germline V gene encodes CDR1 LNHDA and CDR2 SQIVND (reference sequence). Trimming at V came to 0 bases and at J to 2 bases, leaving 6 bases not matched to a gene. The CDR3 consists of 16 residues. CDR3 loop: CASSIDRGQSQETQYF. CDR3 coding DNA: TGTGCCAGTAGTATAGATCGGGGACAGTCTCAAGAGACCCAGTACTTC.

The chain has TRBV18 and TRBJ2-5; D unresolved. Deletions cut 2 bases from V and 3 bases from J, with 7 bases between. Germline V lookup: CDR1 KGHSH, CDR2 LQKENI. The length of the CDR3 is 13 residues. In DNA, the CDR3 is TGTGCCAGCTCACCAGGCCAGAAAGAGACCCAGTACTTC. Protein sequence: CASSPGQKETQYF.

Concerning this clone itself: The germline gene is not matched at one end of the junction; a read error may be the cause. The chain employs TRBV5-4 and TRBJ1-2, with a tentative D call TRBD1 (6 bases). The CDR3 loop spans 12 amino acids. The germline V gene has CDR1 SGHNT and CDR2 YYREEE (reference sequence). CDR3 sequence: CASTLGRGGYTF. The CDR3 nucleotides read TGTGCCAGCACCTTGGGCAGGGGTGGCTACACCTTC.

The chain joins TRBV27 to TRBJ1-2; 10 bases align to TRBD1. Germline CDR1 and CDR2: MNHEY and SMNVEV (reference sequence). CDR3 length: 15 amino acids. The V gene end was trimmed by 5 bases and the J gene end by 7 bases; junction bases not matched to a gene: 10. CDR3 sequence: CASSRETGGHGGYTF. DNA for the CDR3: TGTGCCAGCAGTAGAGAGACAGGGGGCCATGGTGGCTACACCTTC.

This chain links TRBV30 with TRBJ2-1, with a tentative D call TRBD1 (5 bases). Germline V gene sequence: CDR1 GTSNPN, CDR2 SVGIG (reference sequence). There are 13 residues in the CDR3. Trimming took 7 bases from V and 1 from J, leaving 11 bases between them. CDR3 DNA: TGTGCCTTCCCAGGGCGGTCCTACAATGAGCAGTTCTTC. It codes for CAFPGRSYNEQFF.